These 9 T cell receptor beta chains were sequenced from one sample in a study of PD-1 blockade in classical Hodgkin lymphoma. The method was immunoSEQ multiplex PCR; TCRdb's version includes in-frame clones alone and lacks a portion of them. The data contain 20,000 to 30,000 clones, 81% of them singletons. The patients all showed relapse after autologous stem cell transplantation, while their brentuximab vedotin exposure varied. The source was peripheral blood mononuclear cells (PBMCs), collected before the second cycle of nivolumab. The receptors derive from a human donor with classical Hodgkin lymphoma.

The chain has TRBV6-1 and TRBJ2-3, with D perhaps matching TRBD1 or TRBD2 (5 bases each). Germline lookup yields CDR1 MNHNS and CDR2 SASEGT. V was cut by 6 bases and J by 3 bases, with 16 bases left in between. There are 15 residues in the CDR3. The CDR3 coding sequence is TGTGCCAGCAGGGCCCGGGGCCAAGTTACAGATACGCAGTATTTT. Translated: CASRARGQVTDTQYF.

In DNA form, the CDR3 reads TGTGCCAGCAGAAGTGTAGCCTACACCTTC. Its translation is CASRSVAYTF. The V gene is TRBV6-1, the J gene TRBJ1-2, with no clear D. Germline CDR1 reads MNHNS; CDR2 reads SASEGT. With 6 bases removed from V and 10 bases from J, the gap between germline ends came to 9 bases. CDR3 length: 10 amino acids.

The J gene is TRBJ2-2, the V gene TRBV6-1; no reliable D call. The CDR3 runs to 15 residues. Trimming shortened V by 5 bases and J by 0 bases, and 10 bases separated the two germline ends. Germline assignment: CDR1 MNHNS and CDR2 SASEGT. This CDR3 is CASSFTTTNTGELFF. CDR3 coding DNA: TGTGCCAGCAGTTTTACGACAACGAACACCGGGGAGCTGTTTTTT.

The V gene is TRBV19, the J gene TRBJ2-5, with D uncertain. The CDR3 consists of 13 residues. Trimming took off 3 bases at V and 2 bases at J, with 7 bases between the two ends. Germline assignment: CDR1 LNHDA and CDR2 SQIVND (reference sequence). The CDR3 protein is CASSIGRQETQYF. CDR3 in DNA: TGTGCCAGTAGTATTGGTAGACAAGAGACCCAGTACTTC.

The genes are TRBV28 and TRBJ1-3; D remains ambiguous. The CDR3 is 17 amino acids. Trimming shortened V by 4 bases and J by 6 bases, and 22 bases separated the two germline ends. Germline CDR1 and CDR2: MDHEN and SYDVKM. Here the CDR3 reads CASSSLGQPRSLNTIYF. The CDR3 nucleotides read TGTGCCAGCAGTTCCCTCGGGCAGCCCAGGTCCCTAAACACCATATATTTT. Complete variable domain (other parts from reference TRBV28 and TRBJ1-3): DVKVTQSSRYLVKRTGEKVFLECVQDMDHENMFWYRQDPGLGLRLIYFSYDVKMKEKGDIPEGYSVSREKKERFSLILESASTNQTSMYLCASSSLGQPRSLNTIYFGEGSWLTVV.

This sequence joins TRBV5-1 and TRBJ2-2, with D tentatively TRBD1 or TRBD2 (5 bases each). The V and J ends lost 4 bases and 4 bases respectively, with 17 bases between them. The CDR3 spans 16 residues. Germline CDR1 is SGHRS and CDR2 is YFSETQ. The CDR3 protein is CASSPEDPGTTGELFF. In DNA, the CDR3 is TGCGCCAGCAGCCCGGAGGATCCAGGGACCACCGGGGAGCTGTTTTTT.

This chain connects TRBV4-1 to TRBJ2-2, with TRBD2 as a possible D gene (5 bases). This CDR3 has 15 residues. Trimming took off 0 bases at V and 6 bases at J, with 11 bases between the two ends. Germline CDR1 is MGHRA and CDR2 is YSYEKL. In DNA, the CDR3 is TGCGCCAGCAGCCAAGAAAATGCGGGTGCCGGGGAGCTGTTTTTT. It yields the protein CASSQENAGAGELFF.

The chain carries TRBV5-4 and TRBJ1-2; D unclear. Trimming cost V 5 bases and J 4 bases, with 15 bases left between them. This CDR3 has 14 amino acids. Germline V gives CDR1 SGHNT, CDR2 YYREEE (reference sequence). CDR3 in amino acids: CASSPASETYGYTF. CDR3 DNA sequence: TGTGCCAGCAGTCCGGCGTCAGAAACCTATGGCTACACCTTC.

The chain uses TRBV7-9 and TRBJ1-5, with 11 bases that match TRBD1. Germline assignment: CDR1 SEHNR and CDR2 FQNEAQ (reference sequence). V dropped 3 bases and J dropped 7; count of bases not matched to a gene: 2. The CDR3 runs 14 residues. DNA for the CDR3: TGTGCCAGCAGCTTGGACAGGGGGCTGCAGCCCCAGCATTTT. It translates to CASSLDRGLQPQHF.